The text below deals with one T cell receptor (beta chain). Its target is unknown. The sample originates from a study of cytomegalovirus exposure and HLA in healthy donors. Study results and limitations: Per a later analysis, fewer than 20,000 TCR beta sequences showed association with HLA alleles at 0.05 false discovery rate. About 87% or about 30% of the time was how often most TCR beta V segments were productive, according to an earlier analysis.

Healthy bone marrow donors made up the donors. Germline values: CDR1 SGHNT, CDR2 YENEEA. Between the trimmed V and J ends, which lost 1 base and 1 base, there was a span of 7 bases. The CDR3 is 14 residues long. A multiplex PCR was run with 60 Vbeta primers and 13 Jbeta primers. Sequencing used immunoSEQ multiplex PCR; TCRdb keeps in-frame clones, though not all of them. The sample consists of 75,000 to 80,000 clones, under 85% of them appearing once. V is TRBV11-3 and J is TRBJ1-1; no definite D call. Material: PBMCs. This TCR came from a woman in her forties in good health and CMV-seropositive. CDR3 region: CASSLGRSNTEAFF. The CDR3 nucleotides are TGTGCCAGCAGCTTAGGGCGGTCGAACACTGAAGCTTTCTTT.